This T cell receptor (beta chain) was identified during a study of cytomegalovirus exposure and HLA in healthy donors (dated by TCRdb to 2016 to 2017). General notes on the study: An earlier analysis of around 600 of the donors reported 276 Gb of sequence data and approximately 110 million unique TCR beta sequences from about 180 million T cells. About 280 gigabases of sequencing data and roughly 81 million unique TCR sequences made up an early release that covered fewer than 650 HLA-typed donors. Of the 350 to 450 genotyped donors, 70% to 90% were placed in the genetic ancestry cluster associated with self-reported Caucasian donors. The study aimed to test whether cataloging public T cell receptors could reveal signatures of past pathogen exposure. The study profiled the T cell repertoires of about 640 subjects by immunosequencing and related them to cytomegalovirus serostatus. Besides the first cohort of approximately 710 subjects, a separate validation cohort made up of over 95 different subjects was used. High-throughput TCR immunosequencing, statistical association of individual TCRs with disease status, and machine learning were combined to predict cytomegalovirus infection status. To study patterns of TCR occurrence, a later analysis re-analyzed previously published TCR beta repertoires from just over 650 donors and added high-resolution HLA genotyping. Rather than drawing on any new phenotypic data, the later analysis identified candidate immune exposures from TCR beta sequences and the way those sequences occurred across donors. In an earlier analysis of over 550 of the donors, high-throughput TCR beta sequencing was used to judge whether each TCR beta V gene segment behaved as functional or pseudogenic. Alongside the repertoire data, information on donor age, sex, ethnicity and CMV serostatus was compiled. A later genetic analysis took genome-wide SNP genotypes for 398 of the 666 donors and used that subset as a discovery cohort. Every repertoire in the discovery cohort had been generated on one and the same sequencing platform. HLA typing covered class I and class II loci at four-digit resolution. Typing coverage differed by locus: A, B, C, DRB1 and DQB1 were typed in about 629-640 donors, DQA1 in 522, DPA1 in 600 to 610, and DPB1 in approximately 450. About five DR-DQ haplotypes were handled as single units for association and clustering because linkage in the cohort was strong. On average, roughly 250,000 unique TCR beta nucleotide sequences were sequenced per donor among a few hundred genotyped donors of the cohort, with roughly 18% of those sequences being non-productive. Findings and caveats that apply to the study as a whole: The study listed 150 to 200 TCR beta chains as associated with cytomegalovirus. An association between a missense DCLRE1C variant and V-gene and J-gene trimming of TCR beta chains was found in a later genetic analysis and replicated in an independent cohort. For the cohort, immune exposure information was limited to CMV serostatus. Because counts were too low, about 18 rarely observed V segments, including chromosome 9 orphons, were excluded from the earlier analysis of 587 of the donors. In this cohort, only TCR beta chains were sequenced, and detectable features were limited by the absence of alpha or paired-chain data. Specific HLA alleles were associated with over 15,000 TCR beta sequences at a false discovery rate of 0.05 in a later analysis. A later analysis found that HLA-associated TCR beta chains were more clonally expanded and had lower generation probabilities than equally common non-associated chains. It was suggested by the authors that the approach could potentially be generalized to other disease states and immunological phenotypes. Some IMGT-functional V segments, including TRBV6-2 and TRBV6-3, could not be distinguished by the 87-base-pair reads and were therefore excluded. Broadly in line with IMGT annotations, most TCR beta V segments showed up in productive rearrangements about 90% or about 30% of the time in an earlier analysis of several hundred of the donors. Most TCR sequences were observed very rarely across donors, whereas some public TCRs were present in many individuals. Assigning TCR associations to individual alleles was difficult when HLA alleles, especially DR and DQ, strongly co-occurred. Several of the top co-occurrence clusters appeared to be linked to parvovirus B19, influenza, CMV and Epstein-Barr virus, according to a later analysis. Compared with the roughly 710-donor mean, donors in an Asian-associated ancestry cluster had fewer N-insertions in productive TCRs, according to a later genetic analysis. Roughly uniform sequencing depth across donors was assumed in presence/absence analyses, although this assumption may not hold. In a later analysis, TCR association rates were found to vary across HLA loci, with the most associated TCRs seen for DRB1 alleles and the fewest for HLA-C alleles. Because HLA typing was unavailable for some donors at each locus, only the typed subset was used in association tests. Linkage disequilibrium might explain the correlated functional status among segregating V segments, but an unknown experimental factor could not be ruled out. The classifier was reported to diagnose cytomegalovirus status with high specificity and sensitivity in both the original and validation cohorts. A few of the identified cytomegalovirus-associated TCR beta chains were confirmed in vitro to be specific for cytomegalovirus antigens. A later analysis found that most CMV-associated TCR beta chains appeared HLA-restricted, with HLA associations seemingly driven largely by CMV exposure. A further reported finding was that TCR beta sequences accurately predicted the HLA-A and HLA-B alleles for most subjects in the first cohort. The sequencing pipeline was judged likely to have produced a cluster of highly shared sequence variants as a technical artifact.

The V and J ends are trimmed by 8 bases and 0 bases, leaving 21 bases between them. The CDR3 contains 17 residues, cysteine and phenylalanine counted. Only CDR3 DNA remains: 51 bases, in frame from the first base. CDR1 SNHLY and CDR2 FYNNEI were looked up in the germline V gene. The cohort comprised some 730 healthy bone marrow donors. At the time of sampling, all cohort members were nominally healthy, though unrecorded immune exposures were likely present. The donor was CMV seronegative and was included in the group of 352 seronegative cohort members. A peripheral blood sample was provided by each donor, and peripheral blood mononuclear cells were used for TCR beta sequencing. Genomic DNA extraction from the blood cell samples was performed with the Qiagen DNeasy Blood Extraction Kit. This clone has only one observation. Its antigen remains unidentified. Nothing much larger sits one base from this clone, and base qualities are not available.

The library came from the immunoSEQ multiplex PCR assay. The multiplex PCR relied on a mix of 60 forward primers for TCR Vbeta segments and 13 reverse primers for TCR Jbeta segments. A multiplex PCR assay on genomic DNA amplified the CDR3 region of rearranged TCR beta genes. Amplified TCR beta libraries were sequenced as 87-base-pair reads on the Illumina HiSeq System. Per the original workflow: In a later analysis, roughly 80 million unique TCR beta chains were counted across the roughly 700 repertoires, and some 10 million of these chains were shared by at least two donors. A nearest-neighbor algorithm error-corrected the raw reads and collapsed the reads into unique sequences, merging closely related sequences to remove PCR and sequencing errors. CDR3 sequences were aligned to IMGT reference sequences to assign V, D and J gene segments. For a sequence to be retained, at least a six-nucleotide match to both a V gene segment and a J gene segment was required. A rearrangement counted as productive if the CDR3 had no stop codons and remained in frame with V and J, and every other rearrangement counted as non-productive. CDR3 was defined by IMGT convention, running from the second conserved V-encoded cysteine to the conserved J-encoded phenylalanine. Sequences without an unambiguous match to a single V gene segment were excluded from the earlier analysis of a few hundred of the donors. In an earlier analysis of 450 to 700 of the donors, V segments were called functional above 56.7% productive rearrangements and were called segregating when the between-donor standard deviation exceeded 5%. A statistical classification framework was developed to diagnose cytomegalovirus status using the catalog of TCR beta chain sequences. A later analysis assigned V and J genes by comparing TCR nucleotide sequences with IMGT/GENE-DB human TR gene sequences. The TCRdist pipeline was used in a later analysis to assign CDR3 sequences and most-parsimonious VDJ recombination scenarios. In a later analysis, each TCR beta chain was defined by its CDR3 amino acid sequence together with its V-gene family, and reads lacking a unique V-gene family were excluded. In a later analysis, fewer than 650 highly shared, low-generation-probability nucleotide sequences were removed to address suspected cross-contamination and a sequencing artifact. In a later analysis, a clonal expansion index was calculated for each public chain from normalized within-repertoire ranks of inferred template counts. In a later analysis, generation probabilities were computed using a VDJ recombination model fitted to out-of-frame rearrangements, and the results were checked against IGoR. In a later analysis, hypergeometric tests were used to score TCR-TCR, TCR-HLA and TCR-CMV co-occurrence, with a repertoire-size bias correction applied to TCR pairs. False discovery rates were estimated in a later analysis by permuting HLA or CMV assignments 20 times. In a later analysis, co-occurring TCRs were grouped using DBSCAN, with TCRdist sequence similarity added in when clustering inside HLA-allele-positive subsets. For co-occurrence clustering, repertoires with fewer than 30,000 or more than 120,000 public chains were excluded, along with four to six repertoires with anomalous nucleotide sharing. TCRdb retrieved this table from immuneACCESS and kept in-frame rearrangements only. Not all clones are present; in checked studies, unresolved V genes account for under half, and no reason is known for the remainder. The V and J calls and clone size were taken over from that table, and D and trimming were inferred from the DNA. The sample records about 89,000 clones, less than 80% of which are singletons. About 1.4% of the sample is taken by the ten largest.

Recombination connected TRBV2 to TRBJ2-3, with a weak D call of TRBD2 (6 bases match). Sample: PBMCs. This TCR came from a male donor in good health and CMV-seronegative. In nucleotide form, the sequence is TGTGCCAGCTCATCGCCCAGAGGGCGGGAAAGCACAGATACGCAGTATTTT. Its translation is CASSSPRGRESTDTQYF.